These T cell receptor beta chains were read from a single sample in a study of CD8 T cells in ankylosing spondylitis. One entry per CDR3 protein results from TCRdb running MiXCR on the 5' RACE reads. Seen here are under 250,000 distinct CDR3 sequences, 30% to 35% observed once, and the top ten hold 3.5% to 4.5%. Sample: blood, either unsorted or a sorted T cell fraction (not recorded which). These receptors were obtained from a male donor with ankylosing spondylitis or in good health (not recorded which). Each CDR3 is given with its conserved first and last residue. Each record gives: J gene, D gene, clone size, V gene, CDR3 DNA, CDR3 protein. The D gene is left open where the match is weak. Size tells how often a clone was seen (once, few, many) or the class of an expanded clone, and some rows leave it out.

>TRBJ2-2|TRBD2|few|TRBV6-5
TGTGCCAGCAGTTTAAGCGGGGGGACAGCCGCGAACACCGGGGAGCTGTTTTTT
CASSLSGGTAANTGELFF
>TRBJ2-3|-|-|TRBV2
TGTGCCAGCATGGCTTTCGGCAGGAACACAGATACGCAGTATTTT
CASMAFGRNTDTQYF
>TRBJ2-7|-|-|TRBV12-3/TRBV12-4
TGTGCCAGCAGTTTAGCGACCTACGAGCAGTACTTC
CASSLATYEQYF
>TRBJ1-2|-|-|TRBV6-1
TGTGCCAGCAGTCATATTACGAGAGAGTGGGGTCCCCCGCGAGGCTACACCTTC
CASSHITREWGPPRGYTF
>TRBJ2-7|-|-|TRBV9
TGTGCCAGCAGCCTCGGGGGGCTAGCGGAAGACGAGCAGTACTTC
CASSLGGLAEDEQYF
>TRBJ2-7|TRBD1|few|TRBV20-1
TGCAGTGCTAGTAGTCAGACAGGGTGTCCGTACTTC
CSASSQTGCPYF
>TRBJ2-5|TRBD2|-|TRBV20-1
TGCAGTGCTACTGACGGGGGGGCGGGGGAGACCCAGTACTTC
CSATDGGAGETQYF
>TRBJ2-5|-|-|TRBV3-1
TGTGCCAGCAGCCCACAAACAGGGAAACGGGAGACCCAGTACTTC
CASSPQTGKRETQYF
>TRBJ2-1|TRBD1|few|TRBV29-1
TGCAGCGTACGACAGGGGGCCTACAATGAGCAGTTCTTC
CSVRQGAYNEQFF
>TRBJ2-5|TRBD2|-|TRBV4-2
TGTGCCAGCAGCCAAGATGGAGTAGCGGGGGGCCCCGGAGCCCAGTACTTC
CASSQDGVAGGPGAQYF
>TRBJ2-1|TRBD2|many|TRBV20-1
TGCAGTGCTAGACCCAGCGGGGGGCTTAATGAGCAGTTCTTC
CSARPSGGLNEQFF
>TRBJ2-4|-|-|TRBV20-1
TGCAGTGCTAGAGATCGAAGGGCCGTCGAGTACTTC
CSARDRRAVEYF
>TRBJ2-5|-|-|TRBV20-1
TGCAAACCCGGGACCAAAGAGACCCAGTACTTC
CKPGTKETQYF
>TRBJ2-3|TRBD1|-|TRBV7-9
TGTGCCAGCAGCTTTGGACGGGACAGCTACACAGATACGCAGTATTTT
CASSFGRDSYTDTQYF
>TRBJ2-1|TRBD2|-|TRBV12-3/TRBV12-4
TGTGCCAGCAGAGCGGGCGGTAGCGGGGACAATGAGCAGTTCTTC
CASRAGGSGDNEQFF
>TRBJ2-1|TRBD2|-|TRBV20-1
TGCAGTGCTAGAGTCGGGGGGGGGTCCAATGAGCAGTTCTTC
CSARVGGGSNEQFF
>TRBJ1-2|-|-|TRBV28
TGTGCCAGCAGTTTCGGTGAAAACTATGGCTACACCTTC
CASSFGENYGYTF
>TRBJ2-5|TRBD1|-|TRBV7-6
TGTGCCAGCAGCCCCTGGGTAGGACAGGGGGGAGAGACCCAGTACTTC
CASSPWVGQGGETQYF
>TRBJ2-1|TRBD1|few|TRBV15
TGTGCCACCAGCAGGCAGGGGGCGAGAAGGAGATCCTACAATGAGCAGTTCTTC
CATSRQGARRRSYNEQFF
>TRBJ2-5|-|-|TRBV7-9
TGTGCCAGCAGCTTACTTGGTCATTCCCAAGAGACCCAGTACTTC
CASSLLGHSQETQYF
>TRBJ1-4|TRBD1|few|TRBV20-1
TGCAGTGCTAGAAACTCAGGGGGAACTAATGAAAAACTGTTTTTT
CSARNSGGTNEKLFF
>TRBJ2-7|-|few|TRBV12-3/TRBV12-4
TGTGCCAGCAGTTTTGCGCACCTCGAGCAGTACTTC
CASSFAHLEQYF
>TRBJ2-3|-|-|TRBV14
TGTGCCAGCAGCCGGACGTATACGCAGTATTTT
CASSRTYTQYF
>TRBJ1-5|-|-|TRBV27
TGTGCCAGCAGACCGGGCCCGGCGGGAGGCAATCAGCCCCAGCATTTT
CASRPGPAGGNQPQHF
>TRBJ1-6|-|few|TRBV29-1
TGCAGCGCCTGGGACGGCTATTCACCCCTCCACTTT
CSAWDGYSPLHF
>TRBJ2-3|TRBD1|-|TRBV4-1
TGCGCCAGCAGCCAAGTGGCAGGGGGCGGTGATACGCAGTATTTT
CASSQVAGGGDTQYF
>TRBJ1-5|-|few|TRBV20-1
TGCAGTGCAAATCCCTCCGGCTATAGCAATCAGCCCCAGCATTTT
CSANPSGYSNQPQHF
>TRBJ2-5|-|few|TRBV20-1
TGCAGTGCTAGCGGGGGAGACCAAGAGACCCAGTACTTC
CSASGGDQETQYF
>TRBJ2-7|-|few|TRBV28
TGTGCCAGCAGTTTATCCGGGGTTACTCACGAGCAGTACTTC
CASSLSGVTHEQYF
>TRBJ1-2|-|few|TRBV20-1
TGCAGTGCTAGCTGGGCCCGGGGTTCCGGCTATGGCTACACCTTC
CSASWARGSGYGYTF
>TRBJ2-7|-|-|TRBV5-5
TGTGCCAGCAGCTTGGCTCCCAAACCCTACGAGCAGTACTTC
CASSLAPKPYEQYF